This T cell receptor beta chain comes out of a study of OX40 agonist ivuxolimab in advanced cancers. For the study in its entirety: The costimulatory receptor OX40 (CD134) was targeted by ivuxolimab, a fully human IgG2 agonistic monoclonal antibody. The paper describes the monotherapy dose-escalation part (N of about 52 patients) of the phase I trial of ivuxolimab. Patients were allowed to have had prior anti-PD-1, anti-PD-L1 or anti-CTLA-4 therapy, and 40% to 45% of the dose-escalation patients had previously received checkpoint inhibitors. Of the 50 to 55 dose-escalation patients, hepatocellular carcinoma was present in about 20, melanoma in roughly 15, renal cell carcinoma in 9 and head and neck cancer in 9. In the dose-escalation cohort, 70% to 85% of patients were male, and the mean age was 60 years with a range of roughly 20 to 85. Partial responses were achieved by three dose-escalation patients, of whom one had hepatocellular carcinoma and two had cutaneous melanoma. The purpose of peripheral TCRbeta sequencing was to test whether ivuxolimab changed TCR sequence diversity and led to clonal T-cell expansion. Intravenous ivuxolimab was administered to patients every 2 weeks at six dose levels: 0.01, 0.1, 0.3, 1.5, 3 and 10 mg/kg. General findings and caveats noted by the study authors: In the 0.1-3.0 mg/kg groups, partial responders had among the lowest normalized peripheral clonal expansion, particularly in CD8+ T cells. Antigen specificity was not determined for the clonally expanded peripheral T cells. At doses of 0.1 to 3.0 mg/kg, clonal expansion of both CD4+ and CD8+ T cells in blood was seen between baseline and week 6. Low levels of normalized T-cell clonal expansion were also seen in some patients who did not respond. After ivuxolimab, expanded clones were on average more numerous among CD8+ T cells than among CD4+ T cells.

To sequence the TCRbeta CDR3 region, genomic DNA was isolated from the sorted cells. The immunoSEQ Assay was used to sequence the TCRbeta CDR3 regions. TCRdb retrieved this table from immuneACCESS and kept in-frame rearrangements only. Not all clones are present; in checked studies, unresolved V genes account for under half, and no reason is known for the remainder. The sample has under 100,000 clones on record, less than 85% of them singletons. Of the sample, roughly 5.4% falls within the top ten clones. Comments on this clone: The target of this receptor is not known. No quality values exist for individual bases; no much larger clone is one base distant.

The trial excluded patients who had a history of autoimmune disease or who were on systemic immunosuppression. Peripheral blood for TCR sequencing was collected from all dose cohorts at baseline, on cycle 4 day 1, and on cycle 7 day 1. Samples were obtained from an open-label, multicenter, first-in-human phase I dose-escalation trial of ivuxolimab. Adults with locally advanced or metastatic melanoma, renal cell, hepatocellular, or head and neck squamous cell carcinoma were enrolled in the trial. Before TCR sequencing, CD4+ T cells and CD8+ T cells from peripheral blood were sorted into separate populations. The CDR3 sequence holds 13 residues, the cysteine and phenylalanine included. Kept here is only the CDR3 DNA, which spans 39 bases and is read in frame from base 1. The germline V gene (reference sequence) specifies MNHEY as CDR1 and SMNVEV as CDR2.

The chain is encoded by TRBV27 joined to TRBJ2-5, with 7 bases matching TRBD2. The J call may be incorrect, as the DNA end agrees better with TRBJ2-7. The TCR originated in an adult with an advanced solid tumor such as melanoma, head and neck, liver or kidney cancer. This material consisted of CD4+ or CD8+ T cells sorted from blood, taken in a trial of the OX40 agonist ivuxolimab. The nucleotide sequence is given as TGTGCCAGCAGTAGCGGGGTGCGGAACGAGCAGTACTTC. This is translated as CASSSGVRNEQYF.